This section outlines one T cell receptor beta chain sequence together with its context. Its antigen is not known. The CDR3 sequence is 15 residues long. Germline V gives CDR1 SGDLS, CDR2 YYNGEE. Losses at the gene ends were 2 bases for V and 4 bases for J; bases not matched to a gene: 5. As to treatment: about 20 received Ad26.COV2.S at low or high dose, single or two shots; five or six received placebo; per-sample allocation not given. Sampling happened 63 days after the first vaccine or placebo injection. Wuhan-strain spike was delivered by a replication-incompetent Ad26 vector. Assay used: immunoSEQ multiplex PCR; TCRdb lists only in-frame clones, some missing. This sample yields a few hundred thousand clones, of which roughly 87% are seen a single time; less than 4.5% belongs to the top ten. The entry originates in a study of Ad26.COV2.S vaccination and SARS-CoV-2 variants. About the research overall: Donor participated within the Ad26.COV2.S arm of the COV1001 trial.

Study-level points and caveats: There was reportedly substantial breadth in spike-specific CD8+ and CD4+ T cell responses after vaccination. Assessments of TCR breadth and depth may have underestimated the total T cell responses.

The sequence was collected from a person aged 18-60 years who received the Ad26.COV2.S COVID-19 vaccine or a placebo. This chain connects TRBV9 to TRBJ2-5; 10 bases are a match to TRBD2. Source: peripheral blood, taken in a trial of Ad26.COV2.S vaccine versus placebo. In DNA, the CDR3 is TGTGCCAGCAGCGTTCTAGCGGGAGTGTTAGAGACCCAGTACTTC. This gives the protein CASSVLAGVLETQYF.